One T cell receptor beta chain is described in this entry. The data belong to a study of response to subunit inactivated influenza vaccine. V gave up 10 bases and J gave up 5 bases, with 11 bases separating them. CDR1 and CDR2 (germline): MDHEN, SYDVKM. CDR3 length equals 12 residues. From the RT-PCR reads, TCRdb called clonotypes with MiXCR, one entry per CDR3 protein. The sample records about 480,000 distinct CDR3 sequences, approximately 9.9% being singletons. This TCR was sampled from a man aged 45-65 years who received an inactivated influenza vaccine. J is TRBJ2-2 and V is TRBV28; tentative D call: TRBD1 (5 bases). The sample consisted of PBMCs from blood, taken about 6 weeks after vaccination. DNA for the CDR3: TGTGCCATCGACAGTAGGACCGGGGAGCTGTTTTTT. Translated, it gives CAIDSRTGELFF.